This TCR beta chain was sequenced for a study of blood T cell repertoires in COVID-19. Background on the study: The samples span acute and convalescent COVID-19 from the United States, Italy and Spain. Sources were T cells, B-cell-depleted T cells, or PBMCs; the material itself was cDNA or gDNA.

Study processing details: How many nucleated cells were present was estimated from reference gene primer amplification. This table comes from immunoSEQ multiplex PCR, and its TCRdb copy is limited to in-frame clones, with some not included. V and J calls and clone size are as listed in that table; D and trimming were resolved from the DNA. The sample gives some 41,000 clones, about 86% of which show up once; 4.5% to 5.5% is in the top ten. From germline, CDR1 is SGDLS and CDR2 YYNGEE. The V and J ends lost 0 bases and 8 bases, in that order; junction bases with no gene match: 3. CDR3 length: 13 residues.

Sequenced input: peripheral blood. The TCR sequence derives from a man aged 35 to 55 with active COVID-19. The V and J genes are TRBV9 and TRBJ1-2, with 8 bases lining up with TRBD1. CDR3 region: CASSVATGVGYTF. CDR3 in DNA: TGTGCCAGCAGCGTAGCGACAGGGGTCGGCTACACCTTC.